The following is a T cell receptor (beta chain) sequence with its context. The antigen remains unidentified. The sample originates from a study of CD8 T cells in ankylosing spondylitis. Broader study findings: Blood of patients with ankylosing spondylitis appeared to be characterized by a TCR beta motif of roughly eight highly homologous variants.

The CDR3 sequence is 14 residues long. The germline V and J ends were trimmed by 0 bases and 6 bases, with 11 bases remaining between them. Per germline, CDR1 SGHTA and CDR2 FQGNSA. Each CDR3 protein is one row after TCRdb ran MiXCR on the 5' RACE reads. The sample has 400,000 to 450,000 distinct CDR3 sequences; roughly a sixth are singletons. The sample was blood, either unsorted or a sorted T cell fraction (not recorded which). The sequence was collected from a male donor with ankylosing spondylitis. The gene calls are TRBV7-2 and TRBJ1-1; D may be TRBD1 (5 bases). CDR3 DNA: TGTGCCAGCAGCTTAGCGAGGAAAGGGGCTGAAGCTTTCTTT. Its protein product is CASSLARKGAEAFF.